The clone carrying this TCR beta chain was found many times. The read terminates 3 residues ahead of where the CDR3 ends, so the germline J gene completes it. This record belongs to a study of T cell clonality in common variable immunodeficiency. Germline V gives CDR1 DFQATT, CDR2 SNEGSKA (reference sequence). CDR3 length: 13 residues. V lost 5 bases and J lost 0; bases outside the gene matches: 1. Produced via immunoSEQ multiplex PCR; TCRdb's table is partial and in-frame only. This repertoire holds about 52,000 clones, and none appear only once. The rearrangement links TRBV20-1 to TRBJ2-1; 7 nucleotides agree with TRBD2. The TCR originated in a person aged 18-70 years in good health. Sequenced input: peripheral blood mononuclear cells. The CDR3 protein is CSAGGGSYNEQFF. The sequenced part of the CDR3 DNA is TGCAGTGCTGGGGGGGGCTCCTACAATGAG.